This T cell receptor (beta chain) was documented in a study of blood T cell repertoires in COVID-19. The repertoire was sequenced with immunoSEQ multiplex PCR; TCRdb's copy has only in-frame clones and lacks some. The repertoire includes around 270,000 clones, 85% to 90% of them detected once, and 5.2% sits in the top ten. Germline CDR1 and CDR2: MNHNY and SVGAGI (reference sequence). The CDR3 has 12 amino acids. V was shortened by 7 bases and J by 0 bases, with 6 bases between the two germline ends. Seattle cases were enrolled at active infection and followed longitudinally. The rearrangement joins TRBV6-6 to TRBJ2-5, with a weak D call TRBD1 (5 bases). This receptor was obtained from a woman in her sixties with COVID-19, enrolled during active disease. Sample: peripheral blood. Here the CDR3 reads CASKGDQETQYF. CDR3 sequence (DNA): TGTGCCAGCAAAGGGGACCAAGAGACCCAGTACTTC.